This T cell receptor (beta chain) was sequenced during a study of shared clonotypes between healthy human individuals (dated by TCRdb to the early 2020s). In terms of the full investigation: The cohort included three men and a couple of women between 18 and 49 years of age. For each donor, CD4 naive and CD4 memory were each given three plates, CD8 naive was given two plates, and CD8 memory was given one plate. Libraries were prepared and TCR repertoires were sequenced by different laboratories using diverse techniques, in order to increase sequencing depth and limit assay-specific biases. Blood TCR repertoires of several healthy adults were deeply sequenced to estimate repertoire size and the extent of clonotype sharing between individuals. Between about 0.8 and 9 billion PBMCs per donor were obtained by leukapheresis.

At the junction V is shortened by 6 bases and J by 2 bases; bases outside the gene matches: 5. The CDR3, from cysteine to phenylalanine, totals 15 residues. Just CDR3 DNA is preserved here, 45 bases in frame from base 1. As encoded in the germline V gene, CDR1 is MRHNA while CDR2 is SNTAGT. Using the deep immunoSEQ assay, multiplex PCR amplified TCR CDR3 regions from genomic DNA. Genomic DNA extracted from each cell subset was distributed evenly over all wells of several immunoSEQ 96-well plates, and each plate served as one replicate. For sorted subsets, roughly 200 ng of genomic DNA, equivalent to roughly 33,000 T cell genomes, went into each replicate PCR. Purified libraries were quantified with a Qubit 3.0 fluorometer, sized on a Bioanalyzer 2100, and re-quantified with the KAPA Library Quantification kit. Every immunoSEQ 96-well plate was sequenced on a dedicated single-read 150-cycle Illumina NextSeq 550 flow cell. Processing in the source paper ran as follows. Because the immunoSEQ output included only junctional sequences and no quality scores, the filtering could not be the same as the filtering used for full-length reads. To assign V/J genes and CDR3, sequences were annotated against IMGT germline references using PyIR, a Python wrapper for IgBLAST v1.9. Reads with weak V/J assignments (E-value above 1e-6), missing CDR3, stop codons, out-of-frame junctions, or ambiguous translated residues were removed. A V3J clonotype was defined by an identical inferred V gene, J gene, and CDR3 amino acid sequence. Percentage overlap between repertoires was calculated by dividing the number of shared unique clonotypes by the size of the smaller repertoire. Richness of each repertoire was evaluated using RTK rarefaction, the Chao1 estimator, and Recon v2.1 estimates of unobserved clonotypes. Generation probabilities for all TCRbeta clonotypes obtained by the gDNA method from a handful of donors were computed using OLGA. TCRdb re-hosts the immuneACCESS table, in-frame sequences only. Its copies lack some clones; in the studies checked, an unresolved V gene accounts for under half of them, and the cause for the rest is not known. From that table come the V and J calls and clone size; the DNA was used to work out D and trimming. The sample table shows almost 700,000 clones, and around 92% are seen once. The top ten clonotypes cover 24% of the sample.

The paper's findings and limits, for the study overall: Compared with non-shared clonotypes, clonotypes shared by all four sorted-subset donors had higher generation probabilities. Across four donors, 4.5% to 6.5% of naive CD4, approximately 3.6% of naive CD8, about 2.3% of memory CD4, and 0.4% of memory CD8 clonotypes were shared. Based on pairwise subsampling, the degree of clonotype sharing among donors was expected to be affected by sequencing depth. Incomplete sequencing was indicated by rarefaction of sorted-subset datasets, despite the large sequencing depth. Because the study included only a small number of donors, the genetic and exposure-history diversity represented was limited. Naive subsets generally had larger estimated clonotype richness than memory subsets. Only blood was sampled, and tissue TCR repertoires likely differ from those in blood.

CD8 naive samples were CD45RO-negative cells positively selected for CCR7, giving a CD45RA+CCR7+ population that excluded TemRA cells. The donors were healthy, HIV-negative adults with no recently reported acute infections or vaccinations. All donors were Caucasian adults living in Nashville, Tennessee, USA. Blood was collected by leukapheresis, and PBMCs were isolated by Ficoll-Histopaque density gradient centrifugation and then cryopreserved in liquid nitrogen vapor phase. Analytical flow cytometry was used to check the purity and quantity of every magnetically sorted T cell population. From each sorted fraction, genomic DNA was isolated and quantified by UV absorbance on a Nanodrop 2000c. In the case of this clone: Its specific antigen is unknown. No per-base quality is available; no much larger clone lies one base away.

This TCR came from a man aged 25-45 years in good health. The sequence links TRBV6-4 to TRBJ2-7, and 12 bases in between align with TRBD1. Sequenced input: naive CD8+ T cells sorted from blood. The sample's cell subset or site label, in plain terms: CD45RA+CCR7+. CDR3 protein: CASSPGTGGPYEQYF. The nucleotide sequence is TGTGCCAGCAGCCCCGGGACAGGGGGCCCCTACGAGCAGTACTTC.